Many counts were recorded for the clone carrying this T cell receptor beta chain. Its specificity is unknown. Germline assignment: CDR1 SGHRS and CDR2 YFSETQ. The CDR3 runs 14 residues. The V and J ends lost 4 bases and 3 bases, in that order; junction bases with no gene match: 4. This specimen comes from a study of early T cells in non-severe SARS-CoV-2 infection. Study overall: With bulk RNA from unsorted whole blood as input, sequencing yielded unpaired chains. Study findings and constraints: CD4 and private specificities were missed by VDJdb matching, which favored anti-spike CD8 responses.

The TCR library protocol was used to attach unique molecular identifiers. These identifiers were attached to individual cDNA molecules. One entry per CDR3 protein results from TCRdb running MiXCR on the 5' RACE reads. The repertoire holds approximately 42,000 distinct CDR3 sequences, with roughly 6% as singletons. The sequencing input was whole blood. The chain has TRBV5-1 and TRBJ1-1; TRBD1 agrees at 9 bases. The clonotype was recovered from an adult who was a healthcare worker with PCR-confirmed SARS-CoV-2 infection or an uninfected control (not recorded which). CDR3 sequence: CASSPGTGYTEAFF. CDR3 coding DNA: TGCGCCAGCAGCCCCGGGACAGGGTACACTGAAGCTTTCTTT. The complete variable domain, with remaining parts taken from reference TRBV5-1 and TRBJ1-1, reads KAGVTQTPRYLIKTRGQQVTLSCSPISGHRSVSWYQQTPGQGLQFLFEYFSETQRNKGNFPGRFSGRQFSNSRSEMNVSTLELGDSALYLCASSPGTGYTEAFFGQGTRLTVV.